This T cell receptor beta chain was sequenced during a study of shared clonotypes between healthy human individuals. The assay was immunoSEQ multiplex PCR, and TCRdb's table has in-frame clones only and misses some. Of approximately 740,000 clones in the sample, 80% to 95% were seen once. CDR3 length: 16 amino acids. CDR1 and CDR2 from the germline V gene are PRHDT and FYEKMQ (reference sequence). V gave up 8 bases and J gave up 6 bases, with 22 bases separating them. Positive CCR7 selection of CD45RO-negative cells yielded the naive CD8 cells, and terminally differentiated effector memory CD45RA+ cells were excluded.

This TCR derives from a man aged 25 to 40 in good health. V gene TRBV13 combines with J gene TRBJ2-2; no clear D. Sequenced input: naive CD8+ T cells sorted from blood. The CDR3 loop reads CASSDGRVFQSGELFF. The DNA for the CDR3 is TGTGCCAGCTCGGACGGGCGAGTATTTCAATCCGGGGAGCTGTTTTTT.